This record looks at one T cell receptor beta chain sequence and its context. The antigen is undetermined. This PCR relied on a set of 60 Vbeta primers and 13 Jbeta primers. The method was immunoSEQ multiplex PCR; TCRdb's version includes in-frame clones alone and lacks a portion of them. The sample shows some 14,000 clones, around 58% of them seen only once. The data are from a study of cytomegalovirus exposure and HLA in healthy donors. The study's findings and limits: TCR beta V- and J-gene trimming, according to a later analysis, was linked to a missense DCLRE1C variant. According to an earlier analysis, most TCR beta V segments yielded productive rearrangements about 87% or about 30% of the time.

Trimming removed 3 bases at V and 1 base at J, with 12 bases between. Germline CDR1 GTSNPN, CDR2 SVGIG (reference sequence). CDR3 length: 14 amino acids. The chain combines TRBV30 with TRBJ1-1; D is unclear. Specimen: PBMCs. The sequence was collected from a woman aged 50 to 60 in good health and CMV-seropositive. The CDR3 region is CAWRAGRENTEAFF. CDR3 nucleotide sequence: TGTGCCTGGAGGGCTGGACGGGAGAACACTGAAGCTTTCTTT.